This TCR beta chain was identified during a study of blood T cell repertoires in COVID-19. Trimming stripped 0 bases from V and 4 bases from J, with 13 bases between. The CDR3 covers 15 residues. Germline CDR1 and CDR2: SGDLS and YYNGEE. Clones were read by immunoSEQ multiplex PCR, and TCRdb kept only the in-frame ones, dropping some. The data hold about 190,000 clones, with around 84% observed a single time. V is TRBV9 and J is TRBJ1-2; D uncertain. The TCR originated in a woman at least 80 years old with acute or convalescent COVID-19. The sample consisted of peripheral blood. The CDR3 spells CASSVGSVSLYGYTF. The CDR3, as DNA: TGTGCCAGCAGCGTAGGAAGCGTTAGCCTCTATGGCTACACCTTC.